This T cell receptor (beta chain) was observed in a study of control samples from healthy donors and cancer patients. V was clipped by 5 bases and J by 2 bases, with 13 bases between them. In germline, CDR1 is PRHDT, CDR2 FYEKMQ (reference sequence). There are 14 residues in the CDR3. TCRdb's table, derived via immunoSEQ multiplex PCR, lists solely in-frame clones and lacks some. The sample spans about 200,000 clones; the ten largest clones claim approximately 2.2%. This clonotype was obtained from a woman in her 30s in good health. Sequenced input: blood. The rearrangement links TRBV13 to TRBJ2-7; D possibly corresponds to TRBD1 (6 bases). The CDR3 region is CASSARTVAYEQYF. As DNA, the CDR3 is TGTGCCAGCAGCGCCCGGACAGTAGCCTACGAGCAGTACTTC.